These 2 T cell receptor beta chains came from one sample sequenced in a study of T cell clonality in common variable immunodeficiency. Only in-frame clones appear in the TCRdb table, and some are missing; sequencing was by immunoSEQ multiplex PCR. The sample contains roughly 79,000 clones, none of them singletons. The sample consisted of peripheral blood mononuclear cells. The receptors come from a person aged 18 to 70 in good health.

This clone was recorded at least ten times. The read terminates 3 residues before the CDR3 end, so the remaining end is supplied by the germline J gene. The J gene is TRBJ1-5, the V gene TRBV19; the match to TRBD1 covers 8 bases. V lost 7 bases, J lost 2 bases, and 10 bases stayed unmatched. Germline V gene data show CDR1 as LNHDA and CDR2 as SQIVND (reference sequence). The CDR3 runs to 16 residues. The sequenced CDR3 bases are TGTGCCAGTACCCCAGGGGGCGCCGGGCGCAATCAGCCC. Protein sequence: CASTPGGAGRNQP. The full CDR3 protein reads CASTPGGAGRNQPQHF.

This clone was detected a few times. The read halts 3 residues ahead of the CDR3 end, with the missing end drawn from the germline J gene. The chain recombines TRBV19 with TRBJ2-7; 15 nucleotides align to TRBD2. The CDR3 contains 18 residues. Germline V gives CDR1 LNHDA, CDR2 SQIVND (reference sequence). The trim removed 3 bases at V and 4 bases at J, leaving 10 bases unmatched. Partial CDR3 DNA: TGTGCCAGTAGTATTCCCGGACTAGCGGGAGGGCCCGGGTACGAG. Translated, it gives CASSIPGLAGGPGYE. The entire CDR3 reads CASSIPGLAGGPGYEQYF.